Below, 29 T cell receptor beta chains from the same sample are listed, as sequenced in a study of prognosis after radiotherapy for stage I lung cancer. Genomic DNA yielded TCR beta CDR3, amplified by two-round multiplex PCR. Primers specific to each TRBV and TRBJ gene were used in first-round PCR. One entry per CDR3 protein results from TCRdb running MiXCR on the multiplex PCR reads. This table has fewer than 25,000 distinct CDR3 sequences, around two fifths appearing once. The starting material was PBMCs, obtained before or after stereotactic body radiation therapy (not recorded which). Every receptor here comes from a donor over 45 with non-small cell lung cancer.

This clonotype was found many times. This chain links TRBV29-1 with TRBJ2-2, with D tentatively TRBD1 (6 bases). The CDR3 is 14 amino acids. Germline CDR1 reads SQVTM; CDR2 reads ANQGSEA. The V end was cut by 4 bases, the J end by 6 bases, with 15 bases between. CDR3 loop: CSVGRTDDAGELFF. CDR3 bases: TGCAGCGTTGGGAGGACAGATGACGCCGGGGAGCTGTTTTTT.

Concerning this clonotype itself: A junction end diverges from the germline sequence, so it may reflect a read error. Here the CDR3 reads CASSFVGGGLTGTQYF. The CDR3, as DNA: TGCGCCAGCAGCTTTGTCGGCGGGGGGTTGACAGGTACGCAGTATTTT. The V and J genes are TRBV5-1 and TRBJ2-3; TRBD2 matches at 8 bases. Per the germline V gene, CDR1 is SGHRS and CDR2 is YFSETQ. This CDR3 spans 16 amino acids.

This clonotype was counted at least ten times. This rearrangement joins TRBV11-2 to TRBJ1-3; D uncertain. Between the trimmed V and J ends, which lost 5 bases and 1 base, there was a span of 12 bases. Germline CDR1 is SGHAT and CDR2 is FQNNGV. The CDR3 extends over 15 amino acids. The CDR3 region has the DNA TGTGCCAGCAGCACGTACAGATCTTCTGGAAACACCATATATTTT. Its translation: CASSTYRSSGNTIYF. The variable domain in full, completed from reference TRBV11-2 and TRBJ1-3, reads EAGVAQSPRYKIIEKRQSVAFWCNPISGHATLYWYQQILGQGPKLLIQFQNNGVVDDSQLPKDRFSAERLKGVDSTLKIQPAKLEDSAVYLCASSTYRSSGNTIYFGEGSWLTVV.

This chain joins TRBV4-1 and TRBJ1-4; perhaps TRBD1 as D (5 bases). Trimming removed 0 bases at V and 3 bases at J, with 11 bases between. CDR3 length equals 16 residues. The germline CDR1 and CDR2 sequences are MGHRA and YSYEKL. This CDR3 is CASSQDLYRSNEKLFF. The CDR3 region has the DNA TGCGCCAGCAGCCAAGATTTATACAGGTCTAATGAAAAACTGTTTTTT.

Worth noting for this clonotype: One end of the junction does not line up with germline, which may come from a read error. The chain has TRBV5-1 and TRBJ1-6; D unresolved. From germline, CDR1 is SGHRS and CDR2 YFSETQ. The CDR3 is 13 residues long. The CDR3 DNA is TGCGACAGCAGCCCAGTTAGTAATTCACCGCTCCACTTT. It yields the protein CDSSPVSNSPLHF.

The chain uses TRBV6-9 and TRBJ1-1, with D possibly matching TRBD1 (5 bases). The CDR3 consists of 14 residues. Trimming stripped 3 bases from V and 8 bases from J, with 16 bases between. CDR1 is MNHGY and CDR2 is SVAAGI in the germline V gene. CDR3 amino acids: CASSYPPGTGEAFF. The DNA of the CDR3 is TGTGCCAGCAGTTACCCCCCCGGAACAGGCGAAGCTTTCTTT.

This clonotype was found many times. This rearrangement joins TRBV4-3 to TRBJ1-6; D not certain. Germline assignment: CDR1 LGHNA and CDR2 YSLEER. This CDR3 contains 12 residues. V lost 4 bases and J lost 8, with 6 bases in between. CDR3 sequence: CASSLGHSPLHF. CDR3 bases: TGCGCCAGCAGCCTCGGGCATTCACCCCTCCACTTT.

Points on this clonotype: A far larger clone is only one base removed, so a read error is likely. The J gene is TRBJ2-3, the V gene TRBV7-9, with 7 bases that match TRBD1. The germline gives CDR1 SEHNR, CDR2 FQNEAQ (reference sequence). This CDR3 contains 13 residues. V lost 6 bases and J lost 6; bases outside the gene matches: 6. The CDR3 loop reads CASRHDRVDTQYF. CDR3 sequence (DNA): TGTGCCAGCAGACACGACAGGGTGGATACGCAGTATTTT.

This clonotype counts as medium-sized. J is TRBJ1-2 and V is TRBV19; the match to TRBD1 covers 9 bases. The CDR3 totals 14 residues. CDR1 LNHDA and CDR2 SQIVND come from the germline V gene (reference sequence). Trimming removed 7 bases from V and 0 bases from J; junction bases left unmatched: 3. CDR3 bases: TGTGCCAGTAATCGGGACAGGGCTAACTATGGCTACACCTTC. The encoded protein is CASNRDRANYGYTF. The whole variable domain, filled in from reference TRBV19 and TRBJ1-2, reads DGGITQSPKYLFRKEGQNVTLSCEQNLNHDAMYWYRQDPGQGLRLIYYSQIVNDFQKGDIAEGYSVSREKKESFPLTVTSAQKNPTAFYLCASNRDRANYGYTFGSGTRLTVV.

The sample holds many counts of this clonotype. The chain couples TRBV7-9 to TRBJ1-5, with 7 bases identical to TRBD1. Losses at the gene ends were 5 bases for V and 4 bases for J; bases not matched to a gene: 11. This CDR3 comprises 16 residues. CDR1 and CDR2 from the germline V gene are SEHNR and FQNEAQ (reference sequence). Here the CDR3 DNA reads TGTGCCAGCAGCCGAGGGGGCCGATCCGCAAATCAGCCCCAGCATTTT. Translated: CASSRGGRSANQPQHF.

About this clonotype: An end of the junction does not agree with germline; a read error may underlie this. The gene calls are TRBV15 and TRBJ1-2; TRBD1 agrees at 7 bases. The CDR3 loop spans 13 amino acids. Germline values: CDR1 LNHNV, CDR2 YYDKDF (reference sequence). The CDR3 here is CATSRVRGRGYTF. Here the CDR3 DNA reads TGTGCCACCAGCAGAGTAAGGGGGCGGGGCTATACCTTC.

This clonotype appeared many times. The chain combines TRBV27 with TRBJ2-1; D ambiguous. Trimming shortened V by 2 bases and J by 4 bases, and 9 bases separated the two germline ends. Germline V gene lookup returns CDR1 MNHEY and CDR2 SMNVEV (reference sequence). This CDR3 region has 14 residues. DNA of the CDR3: TGTGCCAGCAGTTTAGCTGTGGCATACAATGAGCAGTTCTTC. This encodes CASSLAVAYNEQFF.

This sequence joins TRBV19 and TRBJ2-5, with D unresolved. The CDR3 is 11 amino acids. Germline lookup yields CDR1 LNHDA and CDR2 SQIVND (reference sequence). V dropped 7 bases and J dropped 4 bases, with 7 bases sitting between them. The CDR3 region has the DNA TGTGCCAGTAAGGCCCGAGAGACCCAGTACTTC. This translates into CASKARETQYF.

On this clonotype: Germline is not matched at one junction end, which may reflect a read error. The rearrangement links TRBV19 to TRBJ2-7; 8 bases agree with TRBD2. This CDR3 comprises 13 residues. Germline CDR1 and CDR2: LNHDA and SQIVND (reference sequence). CDR3 protein: CASRLAWSYDQYF. Written as DNA, the CDR3 is TGTGCCAGCCGACTAGCGTGGTCCTACGATCAGTACTTC.

Concerning this clonotype: Lacking the conserved final phenylalanine or tryptophan, this CDR3 likely reflects a read error. This chain connects TRBV6-2 or TRBV6-3 to TRBJ2-7; 7 nucleotides line up with TRBD1. Germline-derived CDR1 and CDR2 are MNHEY and SVGEGT. This CDR3 contains 14 residues. J was trimmed by 5 bases and V by 9 bases; bases with no gene match: 13. The CDR3 spells CASRNRDSVHEQYS. The CDR3 DNA reads TGTGCCAGTAGGAACCGGGACAGTGTCCACGAGCAGTACTCC.

This clonotype occurred many times. The rearrangement joins TRBV12-3 or TRBV12-4 to TRBJ2-3; 8 bases agree with TRBD1. The CDR3 loop spans 14 amino acids. V shed 8 bases and J 6 bases; nucleotides not matched to a gene: 10. The CDR3 here is CASGQGAFGDTQYF. As DNA, the CDR3 is TGTGCCAGCGGGCAGGGGGCGTTTGGGGATACGCAGTATTTT.

This rearrangement joins TRBV7-2 to TRBJ1-1; possible D gene TRBD1, 6 bases. The germline CDR1 and CDR2 sequences are SGHTA and FQGNSA. This CDR3 has 14 residues. V lost 6 bases, J lost 1 base, and 12 bases lay in between. The CDR3 DNA is TGTGCCAGCAGGCCCCGGGACACGAACACTGAAGCTTTCTTT. Its translation is CASRPRDTNTEAFF.

This clonotype was observed a single time. This likely reflects a read error, since a far larger clone is one base away. The V gene is TRBV6-8, the J gene TRBJ2-7; 7 nucleotides line up with TRBD1. Germline V gene sequence: CDR1 MNHGY, CDR2 SAAAGT. The CDR3 loop spans 14 amino acids. The CDR3 is CDSSRTGTQNEQYF. In DNA, the CDR3 is TGTGACAGCAGCCGGACAGGCACCCAAAACGAGCAGTACTTC.

This chain connects TRBV7-2 to TRBJ2-3; no clear D gene. V dropped 5 bases and J dropped 3 bases, with 9 bases sitting between them. CDR1 and CDR2 from the germline V gene are SGHTA and FQGNSA. The CDR3 has 13 amino acids. CDR3 residues: CASSGPATDTQYF. The CDR3 coding sequence is TGTGCCAGCAGCGGACCGGCAACAGATACGCAGTATTTT.

This clonotype is medium-sized within its sample. The rearrangement joins TRBV6-5 to TRBJ1-6; D is unclear. Germline CDR1 and CDR2: MNHEY and SVGAGI. The CDR3 consists of 14 residues. The V end was cut by 0 bases, the J end by 8 bases, with 8 bases between. The CDR3 sequence: CASSYSGYDSPLHF. CDR3 DNA sequence: TGTGCCAGCAGTTACTCCGGGTATGATTCACCCCTCCACTTT.

In its sample, this clonotype was seen a few times. The DNA for the CDR3 is TGCAGTGCCATAAACGTGGAGGGGAACACTGAAGCTTTCTTT. Protein sequence: CSAINVEGNTEAFF. V usage is TRBV20-1 and J usage is TRBJ1-1; D gene uncertain. This CDR3 is built from 14 residues. CDR1 DFQATT and CDR2 SNEGSKA come from the germline V gene (reference sequence). V was clipped by 6 bases and J by 1 base, with 15 bases between them.

J is TRBJ2-7 and V is TRBV3-2. TRBV3-2 is described as a pseudogene. The CDR3 runs 13 residues. As DNA, the CDR3 is TGTGCCAGCAGCCGCGGACCGTCCTACGAGCAGTACTTC. Translated: CASSRGPSYEQYF.

This clonotype was seen more than once but under ten times. The genes are TRBV20-1 and TRBJ1-2, with 11 bases aligning to TRBD1. CDR1 is DFQATT, CDR2 SNEGSKA, per germline (reference sequence). The CDR3 runs to 14 residues. The V gene end was trimmed by 6 bases and the J gene end by 4 bases; junction bases not matched to a gene: 7. The CDR3 DNA follows: TGCAGTGCCCAGGACAGGGGGCATATCTATGGCTACACCTTC. Residues: CSAQDRGHIYGYTF.

This clonotype was found many times. V usage is TRBV19 and J usage is TRBJ2-1, with 8 bases matching TRBD1. The CDR3 length is 16 residues. CDR1 is LNHDA, CDR2 SQIVND, per germline (reference sequence). Trimming cost V 2 bases and J 0 bases; bases outside gene matches: 3. The CDR3 protein is CASSIQGTGSYNEQFF. DNA of the CDR3: TGTGCCAGTAGTATACAGGGGACAGGCTCCTACAATGAGCAGTTCTTC.

As to this clonotype: This may be a read error, as it is one base from a much larger clone. The chain employs TRBV6-2 or TRBV6-3 and TRBJ2-7; possibly TRBD1 for D (5 bases). CDR3 length equals 15 residues. CDR1 is MNHEY, CDR2 SVGEGT, per germline. The V end was cut by 6 bases, the J end by 2 bases, with 17 bases between. In DNA form, the CDR3 reads TGTGCCAGCAGCTCCTACCGACAGAACCCCTACGAGCAGTACTTC. This codes for CASSSYRQNPYEQYF.

This clonotype appeared many times. J is TRBJ2-1 and V is TRBV5-1, with TRBD2 as a possible D gene (5 bases). This CDR3 spans 14 amino acids. Looked up from germline, CDR1 is SGHRS and CDR2 is YFSETQ. The V gene lost 2 bases and the J gene lost 0 bases, with 6 bases spanning the gap. CDR3 sequence (DNA): TGCGCCAGCAGCTTTGGGAGCTCCTACAATGAGCAGTTCTTC. Its translation: CASSFGSSYNEQFF.

A word on this clonotype: A far larger clone is just one base off, so this is likely a read error. The V gene is TRBV6-8, the J gene TRBJ2-7, with TRBD2 identical over 10 bases. This CDR3 has 15 residues. Germline CDR1 MNHGY, CDR2 SAAAGT. Losses at the gene ends were 10 bases for V and 3 bases for J; bases not matched to a gene: 12. The CDR3 sequence: CAIKVAAGGHYEQYF. Here the CDR3 DNA reads TGTGCCATCAAGGTGGCAGCGGGAGGGCACTACGAGCAGTACTTC.

There are many counts of this clonotype. The chain carries TRBV11-2 and TRBJ2-7; the D is unclear. CDR3 length: 14 residues. Trimming left V 3 bases short and J 0 bases short, with 9 bases between. Per germline, CDR1 SGHAT and CDR2 FQNNGV. The CDR3 loop reads CASSLWQSSYEQYF. Written as DNA, the CDR3 is TGTGCCAGCAGCTTGTGGCAGAGCTCCTACGAGCAGTACTTC.

The chain's CDR3 is CASSLSVSPTGPSYEQYF. The CDR3 bases are TGTGCCAGCAGTTTATCGGTATCACCGACAGGGCCCTCCTACGAGCAGTACTTC. The chain joins TRBV27 to TRBJ2-7; 7 bases are shared with TRBD1. Germline CDR1 is MNHEY and CDR2 is SMNVEV (reference sequence). Losses at the gene ends were 0 bases for V and 0 bases for J; bases not matched to a gene: 11. CDR3 length: 18 amino acids.